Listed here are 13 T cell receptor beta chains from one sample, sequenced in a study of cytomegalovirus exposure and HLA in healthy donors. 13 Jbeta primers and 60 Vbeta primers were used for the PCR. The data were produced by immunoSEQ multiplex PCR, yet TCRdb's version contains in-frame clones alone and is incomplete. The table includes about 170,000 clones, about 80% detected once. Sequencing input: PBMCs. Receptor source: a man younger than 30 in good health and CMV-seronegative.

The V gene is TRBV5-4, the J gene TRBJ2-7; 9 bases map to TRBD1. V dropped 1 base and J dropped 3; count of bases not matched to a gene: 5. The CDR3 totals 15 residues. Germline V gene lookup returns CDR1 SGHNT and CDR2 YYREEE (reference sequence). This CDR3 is CASSLPGQGLYEQYF. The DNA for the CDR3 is TGTGCCAGCAGCTTGCCGGGACAGGGACTCTACGAGCAGTACTTC.

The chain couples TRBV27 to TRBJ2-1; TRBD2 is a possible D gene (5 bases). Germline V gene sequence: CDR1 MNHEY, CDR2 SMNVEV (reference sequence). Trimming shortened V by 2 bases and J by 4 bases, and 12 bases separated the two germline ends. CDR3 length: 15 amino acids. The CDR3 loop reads CASSLGGAIYNEQFF. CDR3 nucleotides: TGTGCCAGCAGTTTAGGAGGAGCCATTTACAATGAGCAGTTCTTC.

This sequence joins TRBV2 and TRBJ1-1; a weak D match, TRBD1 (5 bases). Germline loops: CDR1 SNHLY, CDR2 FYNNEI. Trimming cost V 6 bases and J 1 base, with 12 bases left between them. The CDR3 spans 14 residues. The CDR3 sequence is CASREGRTNTEAFF. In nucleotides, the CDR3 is TGTGCCAGCAGGGAGGGACGGACGAACACTGAAGCTTTCTTT. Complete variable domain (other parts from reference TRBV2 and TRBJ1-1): EPEVTQTPSHQVTQMGQEVILRCVPISNHLYFYWYRQILGQKVEFLVSFYNNEISEKSEIFDDQFSVERPDGSNFTLKIRSTKLEDSAMYFCASREGRTNTEAFFGQGTRLTVV.

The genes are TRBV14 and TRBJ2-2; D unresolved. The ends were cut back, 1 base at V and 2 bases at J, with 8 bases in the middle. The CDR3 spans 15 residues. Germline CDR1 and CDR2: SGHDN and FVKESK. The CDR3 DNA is TGTGCCAGCAGCCAAGCACAACGAAACACCGGGGAGCTGTTTTTT. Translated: CASSQAQRNTGELFF.

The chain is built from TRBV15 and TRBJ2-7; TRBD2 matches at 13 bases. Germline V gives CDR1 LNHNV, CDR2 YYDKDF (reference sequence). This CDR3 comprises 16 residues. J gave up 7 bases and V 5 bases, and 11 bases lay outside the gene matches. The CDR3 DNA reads TGTGCCACCAGCGGAAGACTAGCGGGAGGTCTGGGGGAGCAGTACTTC. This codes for CATSGRLAGGLGEQYF.

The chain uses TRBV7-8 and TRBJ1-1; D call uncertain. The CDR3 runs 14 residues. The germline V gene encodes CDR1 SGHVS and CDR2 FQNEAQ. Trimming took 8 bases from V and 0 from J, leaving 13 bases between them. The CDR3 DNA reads TGTGCCAGCGTTTTGGGAGGGATGAACACTGAAGCTTTCTTT. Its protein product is CASVLGGMNTEAFF.

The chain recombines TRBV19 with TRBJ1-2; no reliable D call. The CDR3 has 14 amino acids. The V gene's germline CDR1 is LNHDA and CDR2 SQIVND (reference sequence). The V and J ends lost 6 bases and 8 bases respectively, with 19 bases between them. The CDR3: CASSHDPEAYGYTF. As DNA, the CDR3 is TGTGCCAGTAGCCACGACCCCGAGGCATACGGCTACACCTTC.

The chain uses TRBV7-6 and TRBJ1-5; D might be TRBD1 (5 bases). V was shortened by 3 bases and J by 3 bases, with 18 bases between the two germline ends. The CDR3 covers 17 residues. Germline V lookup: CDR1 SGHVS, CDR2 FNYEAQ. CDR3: CASSLGGDGIINQPQHF. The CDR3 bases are TGTGCCAGCAGCTTGGGGGGGGACGGAATAATCAATCAGCCCCAGCATTTT.

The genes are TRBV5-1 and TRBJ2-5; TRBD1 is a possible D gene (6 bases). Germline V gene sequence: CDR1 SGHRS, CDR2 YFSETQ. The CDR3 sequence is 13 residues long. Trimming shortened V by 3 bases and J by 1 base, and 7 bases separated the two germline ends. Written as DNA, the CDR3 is TGCGCCAGCAGCTGGACAGTCCAAGAGACCCAGTACTTC. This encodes CASSWTVQETQYF.

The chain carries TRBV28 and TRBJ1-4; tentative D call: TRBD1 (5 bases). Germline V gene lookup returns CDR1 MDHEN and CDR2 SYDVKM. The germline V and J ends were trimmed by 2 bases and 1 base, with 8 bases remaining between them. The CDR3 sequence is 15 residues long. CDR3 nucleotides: TGTGCCAGCAGTTTACTAGGGGTAACTAATGAAAAACTGTTTTTT. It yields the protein CASSLLGVTNEKLFF.

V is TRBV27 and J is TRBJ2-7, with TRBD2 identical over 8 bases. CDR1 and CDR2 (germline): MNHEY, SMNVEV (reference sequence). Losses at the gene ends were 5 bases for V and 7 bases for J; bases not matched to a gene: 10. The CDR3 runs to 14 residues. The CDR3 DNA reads TGTGCCAGCAGTCCGGGACTAGGGGTGGGGGAGCAGTACTTC. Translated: CASSPGLGVGEQYF.

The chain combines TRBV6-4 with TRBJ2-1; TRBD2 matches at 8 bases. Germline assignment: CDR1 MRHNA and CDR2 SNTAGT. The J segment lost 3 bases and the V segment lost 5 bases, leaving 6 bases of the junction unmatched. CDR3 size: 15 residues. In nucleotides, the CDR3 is TGTGCCAGCAGTCTGACTAGCGATAACTACAATGAGCAGTTCTTC. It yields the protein CASSLTSDNYNEQFF.

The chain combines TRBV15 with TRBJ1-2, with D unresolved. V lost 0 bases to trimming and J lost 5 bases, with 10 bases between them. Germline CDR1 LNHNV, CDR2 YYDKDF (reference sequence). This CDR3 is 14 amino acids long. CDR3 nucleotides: TGTGCCACCAGCAGAGATGGAGGTTCTTATGGCTACACCTTC. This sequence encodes CATSRDGGSYGYTF.